The clone carrying this T cell receptor (beta chain) was recorded many times. The sample is drawn from a study of regulatory T cells in long-lasting Graves disease. This CDR3 comprises 15 residues. Per the germline V gene, CDR1 is MNHNY and CDR2 is SVGAGI (reference sequence). V was pared by 0 bases and J by 2 bases, with 11 bases between. iRepertoire HTBI primers and Arm-PCR of CDR3 regions built TCR beta libraries. One entry per CDR3 protein, called by TCRdb with MiXCR from the multiplex PCR reads. Here the sample spans over 650,000 distinct CDR3 sequences, about 30% being singletons. As to time point: persistent/refractory GD, antithyroid drugs over 5 years with positive TRAb. The TCR library used RNA extracted from PBMCs.

The TCR was taken from a female donor with Graves disease. This rearrangement joins TRBV6-6 to TRBJ2-7; D perhaps matches TRBD2 (6 bases). The sample in question was peripheral blood mononuclear cells (PBMCs), obtained when the disease was refractory, from a patient treated with antithyroid drugs. This CDR3 is CASSYSMGGTYEQYF. DNA for the CDR3: TGTGCCAGCAGTTACTCGATGGGGGGAACCTACGAGCAGTACTTC.